The clone carrying this T cell receptor beta chain was recorded a few times. Its specificity is not known. These data come from a study of beta chain features in type 1 diabetes. For the study at large: No age, gender or cell yield differences were seen between patients and healthy donors. General study findings and limits: In patients and controls equally, PCR might favor templates that are shorter. When Type 1 diabetes patients were examined, their TCRB CDR3s proved moderately but significantly shorter in all four CD4+ subsets.

The CDR3 spans 13 residues. Germline-derived CDR1 and CDR2 are SGHTA and FQGNSA. Trimming took 5 bases from V and 6 from J, leaving 11 bases between them. The whole isolated RNA underwent reverse transcription, so sequencing captured expressed TCRB transcripts. TCRdb keeps only in-frame clones here, not all; method: immunoSEQ multiplex PCR. This table has about 650,000 clones, under 15% appearing once. The source of this sequence is a man aged 30-40 years with type 1 diabetes. The sequencing sample was made of naive CD4+ T cells from blood. V usage is TRBV7-2 and J usage is TRBJ1-5; the D gene is possibly TRBD1 (5 bases). CDR3 region: CASSTQEGQPQHF. Here the CDR3 DNA reads TGTGCCAGCAGCACACAGGAGGGTCAGCCCCAGCATTTT. The full variable domain, rest sourced from reference TRBV7-2 and TRBJ1-5, is GAGVSQSPSNKVTEKGKDVELRCDPISGHTALYWYRQSLGQGLEFLIYFQGNSAPDKSGLPSDRFSAERTGGSVSTLTIQRTQQEDSAVYLCASSTQEGQPQHFGDGTRLSIL.